The subject of this entry is one TCR beta chain. This clone was seen only once. Its antigen remains unidentified. The input lacks base qualities; no much larger clone sits a single base away. The entry originates in a study of blood T cell repertoires in COVID-19 (dated by TCRdb to 2020 to 2021). For the study in its entirety: Collaborator samples came from the United States, Italy and Spain and covered acute and convalescent phases of COVID-19. Where available, HLA class I and class II types were obtained from metadata supplied by the sample provider rather than from assay-based typing. The material from the prospective study consisted of cDNA or gDNA derived from T cells, B-cell-depleted T cells, or PBMCs. Samples were obtained from the ongoing ImmuneRACE study (first 160 participants) and from over 1,000 subjects provided by 6 global collaborators. A de-identified subject ID, COVID-19 status, age in years and sex were almost always included in the sample metadata. A freely available public database, intended as a resource for researchers studying the immune response to SARS-CoV-2, is where the repertoires were released. Deeply sampled blood TCRbeta repertoires from subjects exposed to, actively infected with, or recovered from COVID-19 were included in the dataset. The paper's findings and limits, for the study overall: The amount of clinical and demographic metadata varied by source and participant and was provided uncurated.

Taken from the germline V gene, the CDR1 and CDR2 loops are SGHRS and YFSETQ. The CDR3 numbers 14 residues from cysteine through phenylalanine. The DNA shown is the 42-base CDR3, in frame from base 1. Ends trimmed: V by 6 bases, J by 5 bases; bases unmatched to a gene: 3. Collaborating institutions collected whole blood in K2EDTA tubes following their own protocols. Collaborator samples were shipped for TCRbeta analysis as frozen whole blood, isolated PBMCs, or DNA extracted from either sample type. TCRbeta CDR3 regions were amplified from genomic DNA by means of the immunoSEQ Assay, a bias-controlled multiplex PCR. Processing in the source paper ran as follows. Within the assay, amplification of reference gene primers was used to estimate how many nucleated cells each sample contained. To quantify the absolute abundance of each unique TCRbeta CDR3 rearrangement, sequence reads were collapsed and filtered. For each sample, productive Simpson clonality was calculated by taking the square root of Simpson's diversity index across productive rearrangements. The clones in this table, taken by TCRdb from immuneACCESS, are in-frame only. Not every clone is retained; where verified, under half of the shortfall comes from an unresolved V gene, and the cause of the rest is unknown. V, J and clone size were drawn from that table, and D and trimming were deduced from the DNA. The sample yields more than 250,000 clones; around four fifths were counted once. The ten largest clonotypes hold 0.95% to 1.5% of the sample.

The sequence was obtained from a woman in her forties or fifties with acute or convalescent COVID-19. This chain joins TRBV5-1 to TRBJ2-5, with TRBD2 identical over 14 junction bases. Sequencing was done on a sample of peripheral blood. The CDR3: CASTRTSGRETQYF. The DNA sequence follows: TGCGCCAGCACTCGGACTAGCGGGAGGGAGACCCAGTACTTC.